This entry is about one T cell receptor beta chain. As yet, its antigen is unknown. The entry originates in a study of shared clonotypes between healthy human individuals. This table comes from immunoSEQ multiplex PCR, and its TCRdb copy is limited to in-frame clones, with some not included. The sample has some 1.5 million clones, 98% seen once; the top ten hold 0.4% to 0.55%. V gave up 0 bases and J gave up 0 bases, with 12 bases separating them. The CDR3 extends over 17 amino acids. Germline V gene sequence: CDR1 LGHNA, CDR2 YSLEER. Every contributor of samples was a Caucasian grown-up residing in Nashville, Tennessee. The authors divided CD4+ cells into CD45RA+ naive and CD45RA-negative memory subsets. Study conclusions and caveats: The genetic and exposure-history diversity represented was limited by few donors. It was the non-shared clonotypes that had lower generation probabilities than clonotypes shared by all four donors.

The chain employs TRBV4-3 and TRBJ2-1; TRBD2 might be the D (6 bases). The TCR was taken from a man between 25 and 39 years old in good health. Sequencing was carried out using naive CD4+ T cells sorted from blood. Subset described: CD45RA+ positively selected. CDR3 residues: CASSQDPTGSSYNEQFF. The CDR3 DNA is TGCGCCAGCAGCCAAGATCCGACCGGGAGCTCCTACAATGAGCAGTTCTTC.